A selection of T cell receptor beta chains follows, all from one sample in a study of Graves' ophthalmopathy and Graves' hyperthyroidism. TCRdb passed the multiplex PCR reads through MiXCR, listing each CDR3 protein once. The data hold 350,000 to 450,000 distinct CDR3 sequences, with roughly 18% observed a single time. The source material was peripheral blood. Receptors originate from a woman between 18 and 29 years old with Graves' ophthalmopathy. The CDR3 runs from the conserved cysteine through the conserved F or W. D genes are given only for firm matches. Clone size, where shown, is once, few, many, or a class for clones that have expanded.

>many|13|TRBJ1-3|TRBD1|TRBV20-1
CSADDRAGNTIYF
TGCAGTGCTGATGACAGGGCTGGAAACACCATATATTTT
>many|16|TRBJ2-7|-|TRBV7-2
CASSSRLRGAGYEQYF
TGTGCCAGCAGCTCCCGCCTAAGGGGGGCGGGCTACGAGCAGTACTTC
>many|13|TRBJ1-2|TRBD1|TRBV7-2
CASNLRQGGGYTF
TGTGCCAGCAACCTGAGACAGGGAGGCGGCTACACCTTC
>-|13|TRBJ2-4|-|TRBV2
CASSERWVDIQYF
TGTGCCAGCAGTGAACGTTGGGTGGACATTCAGTACTTC
>many|16|TRBJ2-5|TRBD2|TRBV6-1
CASSARSGGAGETQYF
TGTGCCAGCAGTGCCCGGAGCGGGGGGGCTGGGGAGACCCAGTACTTC
>many|12|TRBJ2-7|-|TRBV29-1
CSGLGLNYEQYF
TGCAGCGGACTGGGACTTAACTACGAGCAGTACTTC
>many|14|TRBJ2-7|-|TRBV9
CASSVEPSPYEQYF
TGTGCCAGCAGCGTAGAGCCCTCCCCCTACGAGCAGTACTTC
>many|14|TRBJ1-2|-|TRBV29-1
CSVDVVGRDYGYTF
TGCAGCGTTGATGTGGTGGGTAGGGACTATGGCTACACCTTC
>-|17|TRBJ2-7|TRBD2|TRBV28
CASSSIVRLAANNEQYF
TGTGCCAGCAGTTCCATCGTCAGACTAGCGGCTAACAACGAGCAGTACTTC
>many|15|TRBJ2-5|TRBD1|TRBV11-2
CASSPWTGEQETQYF
TGTGCCAGCAGCCCTTGGACAGGGGAGCAAGAGACCCAGTACTTC
>many|15|TRBJ2-5|TRBD1|TRBV6-6
CASSSSGGIGETQYF
TGTGCCAGCAGTTCCTCAGGGGGAATAGGAGAGACCCAGTACTTC
>many|13|TRBJ1-1|-|TRBV7-8
CASSPTRESPSFF
TGTGCCAGCAGCCCCACAAGGGAGAGTCCATCTTTCTTT
>many|14|TRBJ2-7|TRBD2|TRBV5-1
CASSFSGRWYEQYF
TGCGCCAGCAGCTTCTCCGGGAGGTGGTACGAGCAGTACTTC
>many|15|TRBJ2-7|TRBD2|TRBV28
CASSFGGGPTYEQYF
TGTGCCAGCAGTTTTGGCGGGGGGCCAACCTACGAGCAGTACTTC
>many|13|TRBJ2-2|-|TRBV19
CASSPDWARELFF
TGTGCCAGTAGCCCCGACTGGGCCCGGGAGCTGTTTTTT
>many|16|TRBJ1-5|-|TRBV6-2/TRBV6-3
CASSSWSGYSNQPQHF
TGTGCCAGCAGTTCTTGGTCTGGGTATAGCAATCAGCCCCAGCATTTT
>many|14|TRBJ2-2|-|TRBV7-9
CASSADSNTGELFF
TGTGCCAGCAGCGCAGACAGTAACACCGGGGAGCTGTTTTTT
>many|16|TRBJ1-5|-|TRBV20-1
CSARSIGPGGNQPQHF
TGCAGTGCTAGATCAATAGGCCCGGGGGGCAATCAGCCCCAGCATTTT
>many|14|TRBJ2-7|TRBD2|TRBV19
CASSKAGGQDEQYF
TGTGCCAGTAGTAAAGCGGGGGGGCAGGACGAGCAGTACTTC
>many|17|TRBJ1-1|-|TRBV19
CASSMPVDFGVNTEAFF
TGTGCCAGTAGTATGCCCGTGGATTTTGGCGTGAACACTGAAGCTTTCTTT
>many|12|TRBJ1-1|-|TRBV20-1
CSASTGGIHAFF
TGCAGTGCTTCGACGGGGGGCATTCATGCTTTCTTT
>many|14|TRBJ2-5|-|TRBV7-9
CASSLALEVETQYF
TGTGCCAGCAGCTTAGCCCTAGAGGTGGAGACCCAGTACTTC
>many|12|TRBJ2-7|-|TRBV28
CASSNGPYEQYF
TGTGCCAGCAGTAACGGACCCTACGAGCAGTACTTC
>many|18|TRBJ2-6|TRBD1|TRBV6-2/TRBV6-3
CASSYSIGDSSGANVLTF
TGTGCCAGCAGTTATAGCATCGGGGACAGCTCTGGGGCCAACGTCCTGACTTTC
>many|13|TRBJ2-7|-|TRBV12-3/TRBV12-4
CASTLTVGHEQYF
TGTGCCAGCACCCTAACGGTCGGACACGAGCAGTACTTC
>many|14|TRBJ1-1|-|TRBV5-1
CASSPWAEGTEAFF
TGCGCCAGCAGCCCCTGGGCAGAAGGCACTGAAGCTTTCTTT
>once|15|TRBJ1-2|-|TRBV6-1
CASSEGNGLTYGYTF
TGTGCCAGCAGTGAAGGGAACGGGCTAACCTATGGCTACACCTTC
>many|13|TRBJ1-3|-|TRBV5-1
CASSLYAGNTIYF
TGCGCCAGCAGCTTGTATGCGGGAAACACCATATATTTT
>-|12|TRBJ1-2|-|TRBV30
CAWSLLHGGYTF
TGTGCCTGGAGTCTCCTCCATGGTGGCTACACCTTC
>many|13|TRBJ1-2|-|TRBV7-9
CASSPTGEAGYTF
TGTGCCAGCAGCCCGACAGGAGAGGCTGGCTACACCTTC
>many|15|TRBJ2-2|-|TRBV4-1
CASSQVRRATGELFF
TGCGCCAGCAGCCAAGTCAGGAGGGCCACCGGGGAGCTGTTTTTT
>many|14|TRBJ2-7|-|TRBV6-4
CASSEGGGAGEQYF
TGTGCCAGCAGTGAAGGAGGGGGCGCGGGTGAGCAGTACTTC
>many|12|TRBJ1-5|-|TRBV2
CASSVLGQPQHF
TGTGCCAGCAGCGTACTTGGTCAGCCCCAGCATTTT
>many|14|TRBJ2-7|-|TRBV19
CAASRGGGTHEQYF
TGTGCCGCCTCACGAGGGGGGGGAACTCACGAGCAGTACTTC
>many|11|TRBJ1-6|-|TRBV6-2/TRBV6-3
CASIGMRPLHF
TGTGCCAGCATCGGGATGCGCCCCCTCCACTTT
>few|16|TRBJ2-5|TRBD2|TRBV6-2/TRBV6-3
CASSQQGLAGQETQYF
TGTGCCAGCAGTCAACAAGGACTAGCGGGGCAAGAGACCCAGTACTTC
>many|14|TRBJ2-5|-|TRBV7-2
CASSLARQGVTQYF
TGTGCCAGCAGCTTAGCCCGGCAGGGAGTGACCCAGTACTTC
>many|15|TRBJ2-5|-|TRBV4-3
CASSPNRRGWETQYF
TGCGCCAGCAGCCCCAATCGACGGGGTTGGGAGACCCAGTACTTC
>many|20|TRBJ2-7|TRBD1|TRBV6-2/TRBV6-3
CASSLDWTGVFRNPSYEQYF
TGTGCCAGCAGTCTCGACTGGACAGGGGTCTTTCGTAACCCCTCCTACGAGCAGTACTTC
>-|14|TRBJ2-7|TRBD2|TRBV5-5
CASSSIAGGYEQYF
TGTGCCAGCAGCTCAATAGCGGGGGGGTACGAGCAGTACTTC
>many|12|TRBJ2-7|-|TRBV19
CATLGLVGEQYF
TGTGCCACTCTGGGCCTTGTGGGCGAGCAGTACTTC
>many|13|TRBJ2-7|-|TRBV12-3/TRBV12-4
CASSLVPNYEQYF
TGTGCCAGCAGTTTGGTCCCCAATTACGAGCAGTACTTC
>many|11|TRBJ2-7|-|TRBV10-3
CAIQSSHEQYF
TGTGCCATCCAGAGCTCCCACGAGCAGTACTTC
>many|17|TRBJ1-1|-|TRBV11-2
CASSLLGIGPMNTEAFF
TGTGCCAGCAGCTTATTGGGGATAGGCCCCATGAACACTGAAGCTTTCTTT
>many|12|TRBJ1-2|-|TRBV20-1
CSAATEPAGYTF
TGCAGTGCGGCGACAGAGCCTGCTGGCTACACCTTC
>many|11|TRBJ1-2|-|TRBV28
CASSPPGGYTF
TGTGCCAGCAGCCCCCCCGGCGGCTACACCTTC
>many|12|TRBJ2-7|-|TRBV30
CAWSLGVGEQYF
TGTGCCTGGAGTCTCGGGGTTGGGGAGCAGTACTTC
>-|20|TRBJ2-5|-|TRBV6-1
CASSARRGSGGRLYQETQYF
TGTGCCAGCAGTGCGCGGCGGGGCTCAGGGGGGCGTTTGTACCAAGAGACCCAGTACTTC
>many|13|TRBJ1-1|-|TRBV6-5
CASSNNRVPEAFF
TGTGCCAGCAGCAACAACAGGGTCCCTGAAGCTTTCTTT
>-|15|TRBJ2-7|TRBD2|TRBV6-1
CASSRTSGDTYEQYF
TGTGCCAGCAGTCGGACTAGCGGAGACACCTACGAGCAGTACTTC
>few|16|TRBJ2-5|TRBD2|TRBV7-3
CASSRSSGGGQETQYF
TGTGCCAGCAGCCGATCTAGCGGGGGAGGGCAAGAGACCCAGTACTTC
>few|14|TRBJ2-5|-|TRBV6-2/TRBV6-3
CASSYSPRGETQYF
TGTGCCAGCAGTTACTCGCCTAGGGGAGAGACCCAGTACTTC
>many|15|TRBJ1-1|-|TRBV6-1
CATRNETFLRTEAFF
TGTGCCACCCGGAATGAAACCTTTTTGCGGACTGAAGCTTTCTTT